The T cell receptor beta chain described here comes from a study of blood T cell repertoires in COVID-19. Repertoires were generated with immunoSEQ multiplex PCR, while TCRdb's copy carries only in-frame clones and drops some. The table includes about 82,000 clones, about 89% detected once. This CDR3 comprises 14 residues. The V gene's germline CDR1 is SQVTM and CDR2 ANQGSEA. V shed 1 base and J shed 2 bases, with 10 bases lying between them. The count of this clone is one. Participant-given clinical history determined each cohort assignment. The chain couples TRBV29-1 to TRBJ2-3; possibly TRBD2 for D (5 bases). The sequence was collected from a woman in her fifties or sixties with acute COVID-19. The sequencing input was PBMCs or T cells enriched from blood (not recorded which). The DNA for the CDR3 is TGCAGCGTTGAAGGGGAGATTCTCACAGATACGCAGTATTTT. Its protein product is CSVEGEILTDTQYF.